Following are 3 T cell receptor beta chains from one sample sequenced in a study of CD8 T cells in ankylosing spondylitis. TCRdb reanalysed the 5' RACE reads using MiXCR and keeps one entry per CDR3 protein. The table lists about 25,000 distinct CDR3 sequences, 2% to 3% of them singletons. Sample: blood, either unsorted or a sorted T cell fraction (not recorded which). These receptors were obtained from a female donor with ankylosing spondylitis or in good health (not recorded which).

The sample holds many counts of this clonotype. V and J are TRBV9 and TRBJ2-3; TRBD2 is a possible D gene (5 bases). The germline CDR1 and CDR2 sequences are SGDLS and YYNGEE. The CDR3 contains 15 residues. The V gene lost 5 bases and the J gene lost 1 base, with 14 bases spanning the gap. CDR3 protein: CASSARLLRTDTQYF. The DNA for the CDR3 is TGTGCCAGCAGTGCCCGACTACTTCGCACAGATACGCAGTATTTT.

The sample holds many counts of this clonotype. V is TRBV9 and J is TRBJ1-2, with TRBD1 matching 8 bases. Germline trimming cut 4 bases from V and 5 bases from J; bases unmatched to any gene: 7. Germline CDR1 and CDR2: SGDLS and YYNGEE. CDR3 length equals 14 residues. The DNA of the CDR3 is TGTGCCAGCAGCTTTACAACAGGGGGATATGGCTACACCTTC. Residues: CASSFTTGGYGYTF. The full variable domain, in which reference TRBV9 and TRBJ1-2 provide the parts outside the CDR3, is DSGVTQTPKHLITATGQRVTLRCSPRSGDLSVYWYQQSLDQGLQFLIQYYNGEERAKGNILERFSAQQFPDLHSELNLSSLELGDSALYFCASSFTTGGYGYTFGSGTRLTVV.

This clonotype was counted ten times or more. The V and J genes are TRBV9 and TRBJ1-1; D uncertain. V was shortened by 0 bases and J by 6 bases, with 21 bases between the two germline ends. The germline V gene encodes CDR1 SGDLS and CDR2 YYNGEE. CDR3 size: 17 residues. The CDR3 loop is CASSVVDGETSGAEAFF. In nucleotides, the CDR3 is TGTGCCAGCAGCGTAGTGGATGGGGAAACCTCTGGGGCTGAAGCTTTCTTT. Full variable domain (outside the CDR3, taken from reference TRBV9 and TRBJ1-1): DSGVTQTPKHLITATGQRVTLRCSPRSGDLSVYWYQQSLDQGLQFLIQYYNGEERAKGNILERFSAQQFPDLHSELNLSSLELGDSALYFCASSVVDGETSGAEAFFGQGTRLTVV.